This note documents a single T cell receptor beta chain sequence. Profiled with immunoSEQ multiplex PCR; TCRdb holds only in-frame clones, not every one. Of under 300,000 clones listed, about 80% are singletons. This entry is derived from a study of blood T cell repertoires in COVID-19. For the study at large: Samples came from the United States, Italy and Spain, spanning acute and convalescent COVID-19.

In assigning cohorts, the study relied on participant-reported clinical history. The sample was PBMCs or T cells enriched from blood (not recorded which). This TCR was recovered from a man aged 50 or older who had recovered from COVID-19.

CDR3 protein: CASSITSGGYEQFF. Written as DNA, the CDR3 is TGTGCCAGTAGTATAACGTCGGGAGGTTATGAGCAGTTCTTC. The chain combines TRBV19 with TRBJ2-1; 7 nucleotides line up with TRBD2. V lost 2 bases, J lost 8 bases, and 6 bases stayed unmatched. Germline CDR1 is LNHDA and CDR2 is SQIVND (reference sequence). This CDR3 has 14 residues.